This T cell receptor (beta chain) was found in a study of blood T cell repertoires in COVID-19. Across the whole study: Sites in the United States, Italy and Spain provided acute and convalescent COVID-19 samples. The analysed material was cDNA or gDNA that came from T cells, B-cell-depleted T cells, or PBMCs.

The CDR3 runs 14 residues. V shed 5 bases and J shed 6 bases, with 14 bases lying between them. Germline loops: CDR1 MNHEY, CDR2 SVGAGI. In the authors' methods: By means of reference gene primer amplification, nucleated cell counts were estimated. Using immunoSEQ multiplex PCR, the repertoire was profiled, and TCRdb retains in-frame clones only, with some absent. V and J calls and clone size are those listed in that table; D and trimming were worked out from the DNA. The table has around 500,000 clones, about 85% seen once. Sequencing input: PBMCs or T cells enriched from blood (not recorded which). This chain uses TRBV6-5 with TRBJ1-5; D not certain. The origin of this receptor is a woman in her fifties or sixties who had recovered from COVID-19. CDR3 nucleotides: TGTGCCAGCAGTAAAACGTCCCAGCGTCAGCCCCAGCATTTT. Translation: CASSKTSQRQPQHF.